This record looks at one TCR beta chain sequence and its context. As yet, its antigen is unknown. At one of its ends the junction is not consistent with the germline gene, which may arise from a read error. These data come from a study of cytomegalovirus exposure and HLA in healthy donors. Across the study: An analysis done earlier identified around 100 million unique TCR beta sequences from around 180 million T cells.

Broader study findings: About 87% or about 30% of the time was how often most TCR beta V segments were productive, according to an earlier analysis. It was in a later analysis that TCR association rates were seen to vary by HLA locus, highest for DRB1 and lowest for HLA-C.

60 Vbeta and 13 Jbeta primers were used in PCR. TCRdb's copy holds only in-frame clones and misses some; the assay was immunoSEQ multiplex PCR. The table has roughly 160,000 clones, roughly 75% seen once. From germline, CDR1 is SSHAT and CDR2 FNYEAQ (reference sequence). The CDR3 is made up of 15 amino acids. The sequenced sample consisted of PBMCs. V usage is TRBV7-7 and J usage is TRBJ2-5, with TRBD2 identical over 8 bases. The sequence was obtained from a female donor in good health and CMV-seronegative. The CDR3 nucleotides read TGTGCTAGCAGCCTCATGTCGGGGGGGGCAGAGACCCAGTACTTC. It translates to CASSLMSGGAETQYF. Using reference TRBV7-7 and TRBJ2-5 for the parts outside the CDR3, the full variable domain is GAGVSQSPRYKVTKRGQDVTLRCDPISSHATLYWYQQALGQGPEFLTYFNYEAQPDKSGLPSDRFSAERPEGSISTLTIQRTEQRDSAMYRCASSLMSGGAETQYFGPGTRLLVL.